Below are 20 T cell receptor beta chains sequenced from a single sample in a study of CD8+CD57+ T cells in acquired aplastic anemia. CD8+CD57+ cell expansion had been shown by flow cytometry in patients chosen for sequencing. The use of genomic DNA as template underpinned the TCR beta VDJ and CDR3 profiling. TCRdb called the reads again in MiXCR, with one record for every CDR3 protein. The sample has 150,000 to 200,000 distinct CDR3 sequences, roughly 48% seen once. Sequenced material: sorted CD4+, CD8+, or CD8+CD57+ T cells (not recorded which) from PBMCs. These receptors were taken from a human donor with aplastic anemia.

The rearrangement joins TRBV7-6 to TRBJ2-2; D is perhaps TRBD1 or TRBD2 (5 bases each). V lost 9 bases and J lost 1, with 18 bases in between. This CDR3 has 16 amino acids. The germline V gene encodes CDR1 SGHVS and CDR2 FNYEAQ. CDR3 loop: CASLGLGRMNTGELFF. The CDR3 DNA reads as TGTGCCAGTTTAGGCCTGGGACGCATGAACACCGGGGAGCTGTTTTTT.

This chain joins TRBV20-1 and TRBJ2-7, with 7 bases lining up with TRBD1. Germline CDR1 DFQATT, CDR2 SNEGSKA (reference sequence). V shed 4 bases and J 2 bases; nucleotides not matched to a gene: 8. This CDR3 is built from 14 residues. The CDR3 loop reads CSAKRQGVTYEQYF. CDR3 coding DNA: TGCAGTGCTAAAAGACAGGGTGTCACCTACGAGCAGTACTTC.

V is TRBV2 and J is TRBJ1-5; tentatively, D is TRBD1 (5 bases). Germline CDR1 and CDR2: SNHLY and FYNNEI. CDR3 length: 15 residues. V lost 0 bases and J 3 bases, leaving 9 bases between the germline ends. CDR3 loop: CASSEAGEANQPQHF. The CDR3 bases are TGTGCCAGCAGTGAAGCAGGGGAGGCCAATCAGCCCCAGCATTTT.

This clonotype was found many times. The rearrangement joins TRBV11-1 to TRBJ2-7, with a tentative D call TRBD1 (5 bases). The CDR3 runs to 15 residues. Germline assignment: CDR1 SGHAT and CDR2 FQDESV (reference sequence). V was trimmed by 2 bases and J by 6 bases, leaving 17 bases between them. CDR3 nucleotide sequence: TGTGCCAGCAGCTTATTGGGGCCGCCCTCCCCCGAGCAGTACTTC. Residues: CASSLLGPPSPEQYF. The full variable domain, with the rest looked up from reference TRBV11-1 and TRBJ2-7, is EAEVAQSPRYKITEKSQAVAFWCDPISGHATLYWYRQILGQGPELLVQFQDESVVDDSQLPKDRFSAERLKGVDSTLKIQPAELGDSAMYLCASSLLGPPSPEQYFGPGTRLTVT.

The sample holds many counts of this clonotype. V is TRBV7-2 and J is TRBJ2-1; D is ambiguous. The CDR3 totals 11 residues. The germline gives CDR1 SGHTA, CDR2 FQGNSA. V lost 1 base to trimming and J lost 9 bases, with 4 bases between them. The CDR3 bases are TGTGCCAGCAGCTTAGGGGGTGAGCAGTTCTTC. Its translation: CASSLGGEQFF. The full variable domain, in which reference TRBV7-2 and TRBJ2-1 provide the parts outside the CDR3, is GAGVSQSPSNKVTEKGKDVELRCDPISGHTALYWYRQSLGQGLEFLIYFQGNSAPDKSGLPSDRFSAERTGGSVSTLTIQRTQQEDSAVYLCASSLGGEQFFGPGTRLTVL.

The genes are TRBV20-1 and TRBJ2-1, with a weak D call TRBD1 (5 bases). The CDR3 totals 13 residues. Germline V gene data show CDR1 as DFQATT and CDR2 as SNEGSKA (reference sequence). DNA of the CDR3: TGCACCGTTCCCGACAGCCGAGTTAGTGAGCAGTTCTTC. Translating it yields CTVPDSRVSEQFF.

The table lists this clonotype with many counts. This rearrangement joins TRBV7-9 to TRBJ2-6, with 9 bases that match TRBD1. The CDR3 length is 17 residues. Germline CDR1 is SEHNR and CDR2 is FQNEAQ (reference sequence). With 2 bases clipped from V and 3 bases from J, the junction kept 5 bases outside the gene matches. CDR3 residues: CASSLSGQGFGANVLTF. The CDR3, as DNA: TGTGCCAGCAGCTTATCGGGACAGGGATTTGGGGCCAACGTCCTGACTTTC.

The gene calls are TRBV2 and TRBJ2-2; 9 bases match TRBD1. The germline CDR1 and CDR2 sequences are SNHLY and FYNNEI. This CDR3 spans 16 amino acids. V was clipped by 5 bases and J by 7 bases; unmatched bases: 11. CDR3 DNA sequence: TGTGCCAGCAGTTACCCCCAGGGACAGGGTAACGGGGAGCTGTTTTTT. Translated: CASSYPQGQGNGELFF.

The chain joins TRBV15 to TRBJ2-7; D may be TRBD1 (6 bases). The CDR3 extends over 13 amino acids. V shed 4 bases and J shed 6 bases, with 13 bases lying between them. Germline V gene lookup returns CDR1 LNHNV and CDR2 YYDKDF (reference sequence). CDR3 loop: CATSMLRGFEQYF. As DNA, the CDR3 is TGTGCCACCAGCATGCTTAGGGGGTTCGAGCAGTACTTC.

This sequence joins TRBV15 and TRBJ2-7; tentatively, D is TRBD1 (6 bases). The CDR3 has 14 residues. V dropped 5 bases and J dropped 2 bases, with 13 bases sitting between them. Per the germline V gene, CDR1 is LNHNV and CDR2 is YYDKDF (reference sequence). The CDR3 region has the DNA TGTGCCACCAGCTTACGGACAGACACCTACGAGCAGTACTTC. This gives the protein CATSLRTDTYEQYF. Based on the CDR3 plus reference TRBV15 and TRBJ2-7, the full variable domain is DAMVIQNPRYQVTQFGKPVTLSCSQTLNHNVMYWYQQKSSQAPKLLFHYYDKDFNNEADTPDNFQSRRPNTSFCFLDIRSPGLGDTAMYLCATSLRTDTYEQYFGPGTRLTVT.

This clonotype was detected a few times. At one end, the junction sequence differs from germline, possibly due to a read error. This chain connects TRBV6-1 to TRBJ2-1; TRBD1 agrees at 8 bases. The CDR3 has 16 residues. Germline V gene sequence: CDR1 MNHNS, CDR2 SASEGT. This chain's CDR3 is CASSEDAGTGYDEQFF. The CDR3 DNA is TGTGCCAGCAGTGAAGATGCGGGGACAGGCTACGATGAGCAGTTCTTC.

This clonotype was seen only a few times. An end of the junction does not agree with germline; a read error may underlie this. V gene TRBV6-1 combines with J gene TRBJ1-5; 7 nucleotides agree with TRBD1. Germline CDR1 and CDR2: MNHNS and SASEGT. There are 15 residues in the CDR3. The CDR3, as DNA: TGTGCCAGCAGGGAAGACAGGGCGGGCAATCAGCCCCAGCATTTT. Its protein is CASREDRAGNQPQHF.

The V call is TRBV14, the J call TRBJ1-1; D is perhaps TRBD1 (6 bases). Trimming took 0 bases from V and 5 from J, leaving 13 bases between them. Germline V gene lookup returns CDR1 SGHDN and CDR2 FVKESK. This CDR3 region has 15 residues. Here the CDR3 reads CASSQEGTRGTEAFF. CDR3 in DNA: TGTGCCAGCAGCCAAGAGGGGACAAGGGGGACTGAAGCTTTCTTT.

The chain combines TRBV25-1 with TRBJ2-7, with unresolved D. This CDR3 region has 15 residues. Trimming removed 1 base at V and 1 base at J, with 11 bases between. Per germline, CDR1 MGHDK and CDR2 SYGVNS. The CDR3 DNA reads TGTGCCAGCAGTGAATCCTCAGCTCGTTCCTACGAGCAGTACTTC. As protein: CASSESSARSYEQYF.

Turning to this clonotype: A read error may produce the germline difference seen at one junction end. This rearrangement joins TRBV9 to TRBJ1-2; D gene ambiguous. The germline V gene encodes CDR1 SGDLS and CDR2 YYNGEE. This CDR3 comprises 15 residues. The CDR3 loop is CASSVEPATNYGCTF. The CDR3 nucleotides read TGTGCCAGCAGCGTAGAGCCAGCAACTAACTATGGCTGCACCTTC.

The sample holds a few counts of this clonotype. A read error is possible here, since a much larger clone lies one base away. The chain couples TRBV7-7 to TRBJ2-1; possible D gene TRBD2, 6 bases. The CDR3 runs 14 residues. Germline V lookup: CDR1 SSHAT, CDR2 FNYEAQ (reference sequence). The CDR3 here is CASGLLRTSNEQFF. The CDR3 coding sequence is TGTGCTAGCGGCTTACTCCGCACGTCCAATGAGCAGTTCTTC.

This clonotype has a count of ten or more. The chain couples TRBV15 to TRBJ2-3, with 9 bases that match TRBD2. This CDR3 is built from 19 residues. V dropped 1 base and J dropped 2; count of bases not matched to a gene: 13. The germline V gene encodes CDR1 LNHNV and CDR2 YYDKDF (reference sequence). CDR3 in DNA: TGTGCCACCAGCAGAGCCCGCGGGAGGGCCAAGTACACCACAGATACGCAGTATTTT. Its protein is CATSRARGRAKYTTDTQYF. The full variable domain, with the rest looked up from reference TRBV15 and TRBJ2-3, is DAMVIQNPRYQVTQFGKPVTLSCSQTLNHNVMYWYQQKSSQAPKLLFHYYDKDFNNEADTPDNFQSRRPNTSFCFLDIRSPGLGDTAMYLCATSRARGRAKYTTDTQYFGPGTRLTVL.

This rearrangement joins TRBV7-3 to TRBJ2-3; D assignment may be TRBD1 or TRBD2 (5 bases each). Germline CDR1 reads SGHTA; CDR2 reads FQGTGA. The CDR3 extends over 14 amino acids. With 10 bases removed from V and 2 bases from J, the gap between germline ends came to 16 bases. CDR3 amino acids: CATSTVGVTDTQYF. The CDR3 DNA sequence: TGTGCCACTTCGACAGTCGGGGTCACAGATACGCAGTATTTT. The whole variable domain, filled in from reference TRBV7-3 and TRBJ2-3, reads GAGVSQTPSNKVTEKGKYVELRCDPISGHTALYWYRQSLGQGPEFLIYFQGTGAADDSGLPNDRFFAVRPEGSVSTLKIQRTERGDSAVYLCATSTVGVTDTQYFGPGTRLTVL.

The chain carries TRBV2 and TRBJ1-1; the D gene is possibly TRBD1 (5 bases). Trimming took off 3 bases at V and 11 bases at J, with 13 bases between the two ends. The CDR3 is 12 amino acids. The V gene's germline CDR1 is SNHLY and CDR2 FYNNEI. In DNA, the CDR3 is TGTGCCAGCAGTGATAGGGGCCTTGGGGCTTTCTTT. Residues: CASSDRGLGAFF. Full variable domain (remainder filled in from reference TRBV2 and TRBJ1-1): EPEVTQTPSHQVTQMGQEVILRCVPISNHLYFYWYRQILGQKVEFLVSFYNNEISEKSEIFDDQFSVERPDGSNFTLKIRSTKLEDSAMYFCASSDRGLGAFFGQGTRLTVV.

The chain combines TRBV11-2 with TRBJ1-1; no firm D call. Trimming shortened V by 2 bases and J by 0 bases, and 13 bases separated the two germline ends. Germline assignment: CDR1 SGHAT and CDR2 FQNNGV. The CDR3 extends over 16 amino acids. As DNA, the CDR3 is TGTGCCAGCAGCTTATGGGTGGCGGGGATGAACACTGAAGCTTTCTTT. The encoded protein is CASSLWVAGMNTEAFF.